Listed below are T cell receptor beta chains from one sample, sequenced in a study of blood T cell repertoires in COVID-19. Here immunoSEQ multiplex PCR was the method, and the copy in TCRdb shows in-frame clones only, minus some. The sample carries roughly 56,000 clones, around 90% recorded once. The sequenced material came from peripheral blood. These receptor sequences come from a man aged 50 to 59 with active COVID-19. Each CDR3 is given with its conserved first and last residue. D genes are given only for firm matches. Size is omitted from some rows. Given values are once, few, many or a class for expanded clones.

d_call,j_call,v_call,clone_size,cdr3_nt,cdr3_aa
TRBD1,TRBJ1-2,TRBV5-4,.,TGTGCCAGCAGCCAGTCCGGGACAGGGGGTCTGTACTATGGCTACACCTTC,CASSQSGTGGLYYGYTF
.,TRBJ1-1,TRBV19,.,TGTGCCAGTAGTTTGTTCCAGGGGAACACTGAAGCTTTCTTT,CASSLFQGNTEAFF
.,TRBJ2-5,TRBV18,.,TGTGCCACCGCGACAGGTCCAGAGACCCAGTACTTC,CATATGPETQYF
TRBD2,TRBJ2-3,TRBV29-1,.,TGTTCGGGAAGGTCCCAGGCGGGAGGGTACGGCACAGATACGCAGTATTTT,CSGRSQAGGYGTDTQYF
.,TRBJ1-5,TRBV25-1,few,TGTGCCAGCAGTGGCGAGGGACAACAGCCCCAGCATTTT,CASSGEGQQPQHF
TRBD1,TRBJ1-2,TRBV27,.,TGTGCCAGCGCTCCGGGACAGGGGGCATGGGGCTACACCTTC,CASAPGQGAWGYTF
.,TRBJ1-4,TRBV6-5,once,TGTGCCAGCAGAGAGGGCGGTTCTAATGAAAAACTGTTTTTT,CASREGGSNEKLFF
TRBD1,TRBJ2-3,TRBV25-1,.,TGTGCCAGCAGTGATCCGACAGGGTTGACAGATACGCAGTATTTT,CASSDPTGLTDTQYF
.,TRBJ2-1,TRBV11-2,.,TGTGCCAGCAGCTTATTAAGCAGGGCCAATGAGCAGTTCTTC,CASSLLSRANEQFF
TRBD2,TRBJ2-7,TRBV4-1,few,TGCGCCAGCAGCCAAGAAGGCAGCGGGAGCGCCGAGCAGTACTTC,CASSQEGSGSAEQYF
.,TRBJ2-4,TRBV29-1,.,TGCAGCGTTAGGAGCCTACGGGCCAAAAACATTCAGTACTTC,CSVRSLRAKNIQYF
TRBD2,TRBJ2-7,TRBV29-1,few,TGCAGCGCCCAGACTAGCGCCCGCTACGAGCAGTACTTC,CSAQTSARYEQYF
.,TRBJ2-3,TRBV5-1,.,TGCGCCAGCAGCTTGGTTGGCGGGGACCCCACAGATACGCAGTATTTT,CASSLVGGDPTDTQYF
.,TRBJ1-2,TRBV12-3/TRBV12-4,.,TGTGCCAGCAGTAGGGAGGTTTATGGCTACACCTTC,CASSREVYGYTF
.,TRBJ1-5,TRBV12-3/TRBV12-4,.,TGTGCCAGCACTCCCGGGAGCAATCAGCCCCAGCATTTT,CASTPGSNQPQHF
.,TRBJ2-4,TRBV28,.,TGTGCCAGCAGTTTAATGGGGGCGCTCGGCAAAAACATTCAGTACTTC,CASSLMGALGKNIQYF